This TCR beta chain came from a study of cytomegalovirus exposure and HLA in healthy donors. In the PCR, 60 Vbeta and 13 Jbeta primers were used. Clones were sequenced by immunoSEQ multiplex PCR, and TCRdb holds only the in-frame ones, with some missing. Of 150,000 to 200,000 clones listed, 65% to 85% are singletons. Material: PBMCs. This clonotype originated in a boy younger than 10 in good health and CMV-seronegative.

CDR3 nucleotide sequence: TGCGCCAGCAGCCGCACCTGGGGGGGACTAGCGGGGGTTTCCCACACAGATACGCAGTATTTT. Translation gives CASSRTWGGLAGVSHTDTQYF. V and J are TRBV4-3 and TRBJ2-3, with 14 bases identical to TRBD2. From germline, CDR1 is LGHNA and CDR2 YSLEER. The CDR3 covers 21 residues. V gave up 4 bases and J gave up 2 bases; unmatched junction bases: 17.